The present TCR beta chain was sequenced within a study of shared clonotypes between healthy human individuals. Study-level points and caveats: Incomplete sequencing of sorted subsets was indicated by rarefaction despite large depth.

As for this clone: Antigen: not known.

The study separated CD4+ cells into CD45RA+ naive and CD45RA-negative memory subsets. The deep-level immunoSEQ assay was used. The table came from immunoSEQ multiplex PCR; TCRdb's copy has only in-frame clones and leaves some out. The data show 2,500,000 or so clones, roughly 93% seen once. CDR3 length: 15 residues. The V gene end was trimmed by 3 bases and the J gene end by 6 bases; junction bases not matched to a gene: 6. In germline, CDR1 is LGHNA, CDR2 YSLEER. The TCR sequence derives from a man aged 18 to 35 in good health. Some clones in this sample may be carry-over from other donors' samples. Specimen: naive CD4+ T cells from PBMCs. As to subset: CD45RA+ positively selected. The chain uses TRBV4-3 and TRBJ2-2, with TRBD1 matching 8 bases. The CDR3 loop reads CASSQNVQGAGELFF. In DNA, the CDR3 is TGCGCCAGCAGCCAGAACGTACAGGGGGCCGGGGAGCTGTTTTTT.